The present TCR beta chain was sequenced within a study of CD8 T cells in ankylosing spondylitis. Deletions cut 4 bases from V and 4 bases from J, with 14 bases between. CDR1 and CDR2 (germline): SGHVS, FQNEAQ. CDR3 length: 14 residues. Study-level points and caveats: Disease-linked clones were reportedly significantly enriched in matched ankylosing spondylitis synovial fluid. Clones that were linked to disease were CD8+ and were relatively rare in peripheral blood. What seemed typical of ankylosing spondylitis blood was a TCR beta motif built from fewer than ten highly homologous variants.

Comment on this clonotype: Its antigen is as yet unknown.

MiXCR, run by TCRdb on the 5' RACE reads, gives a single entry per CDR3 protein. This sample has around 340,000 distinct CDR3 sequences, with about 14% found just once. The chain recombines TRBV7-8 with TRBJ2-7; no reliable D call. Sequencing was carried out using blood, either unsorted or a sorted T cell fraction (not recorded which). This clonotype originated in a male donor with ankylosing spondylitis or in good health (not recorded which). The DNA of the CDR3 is TGTGCCAGCAGCTCTACAACAAGACGGTACGAGCAGTACTTC. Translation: CASSSTTRRYEQYF.